Listed below are T cell receptor beta chains from one sample, sequenced in a study of patients and donors after allogeneic stem cell transplantation. MiXCR was run by TCRdb on the RT-PCR reads, yielding one entry per CDR3 protein. This sample has more than 850,000 distinct CDR3 sequences, with more than 15% found just once. What was sequenced was blood, either unsorted or a sorted T cell fraction (not recorded which). The receptor source for this set is a human donor who was either an allogeneic HSCT recipient or a stem cell or donor lymphocyte infusion donor (not recorded which). It is not recorded whose cells these are; they may come from a transplant donor. CDR3s include the opening cysteine and the closing phenylalanine or tryptophan. D genes are given only for firm matches. A row's size may be missing; if present it is once, few, many or a size class.

NA	TRBD2	TRBJ2-3	TRBV5-1	CASSLGTSQDTQYF	TGCGCCAGCAGCCTCGGGACTAGCCAAGATACGCAGTATTTT
few	NA	TRBJ2-2	TRBV12-3/TRBV12-4	CASSLRGGVSDTGELFF	TGTGCCAGCAGTTTGAGGGGGGGAGTCTCGGACACCGGGGAGCTGTTTTTT
few	TRBD1	TRBJ2-5	TRBV10-3	CAISESEGAGETQYF	TGTGCCATCAGTGAGTCCGAGGGGGCGGGAGAGACCCAGTACTTC
few	NA	TRBJ2-1	TRBV4-3	CASSQVRGSSYNEQFF	TGCGCCAGCAGCCAAGTTCGCGGAAGCTCCTACAATGAGCAGTTCTTC
NA	NA	TRBJ1-6	TRBV2	CASSGENNSPLHF	TGTGCCAGCAGTGGGGAGAATAATTCACCCCTCCACTTT
few	TRBD2	TRBJ2-3	TRBV5-1	CASSATTSGYTDTQYF	TGCGCCAGCAGCGCGACGACTAGCGGCTACACAGATACGCAGTATTTT
few	TRBD2	TRBJ2-1	TRBV11-2	CASSHRLAGGYNEQFF	TGTGCCAGCAGCCACCGACTAGCGGGGGGTTACAATGAGCAGTTCTTC
NA	NA	TRBJ1-1	TRBV29-1	CSVEEQNTEAFF	TGCAGCGTTGAAGAACAGAACACTGAAGCTTTCTTT
NA	NA	TRBJ2-7	TRBV30	CAWTNGQSSYEQYF	TGTGCCTGGACCAACGGGCAGAGCTCCTACGAGCAGTACTTC
NA	TRBD1	TRBJ1-2	TRBV15	CATPGAGGGGYTF	TGTGCCACCCCCGGGGCAGGGGGCGGTGGCTACACCTTC
NA	TRBD2	TRBJ2-1	TRBV9	CASSVPGGGRYNEQFF	TGTGCCAGCAGCGTCCCCGGGGGGGGCCGATACAATGAGCAGTTCTTC
NA	NA	TRBJ1-4	TRBV27	CASSPTLQGWDEKLFF	TGTGCCAGCAGTCCCACCTTACAGGGTTGGGATGAAAAACTGTTTTTT
NA	TRBD2	TRBJ2-3	TRBV9	CASSPASGRATDTQYF	TGTGCCAGCAGCCCGGCTAGCGGGAGGGCCACAGATACGCAGTATTTT
many	TRBD1	TRBJ2-5	TRBV11-2	CASSPGQGSGETQYF	TGTGCCAGCAGCCCGGGACAGGGGAGCGGAGAGACCCAGTACTTC
few	NA	TRBJ2-7	TRBV20-1	CSASGSRSLNYEQYF	TGCAGTGCTAGCGGCTCGAGAAGTCTAAACTACGAGCAGTACTTC
NA	TRBD1	TRBJ2-4	TRBV6-1	CASGTGIAKNIQYF	TGTGCCAGTGGGACAGGGATAGCCAAAAACATTCAGTACTTC
NA	TRBD2	TRBJ2-3	TRBV6-1	CASTGSGGGRPDTQYF	TGTGCCAGCACCGGGAGCGGGGGGGGGAGACCCGATACGCAGTATTTT
few	NA	TRBJ2-3	TRBV29-1	CSVRSADTQYF	TGCAGCGTTAGAAGCGCAGATACGCAGTATTTT
many	NA	TRBJ2-7	TRBV12-3/TRBV12-4	CASSSTASYEQYF	TGTGCCAGCAGTTCAACAGCCTCCTACGAGCAGTACTTC
few	TRBD1	TRBJ2-7	TRBV7-9	CASSTRDRGIYEQYF	TGTGCCAGCAGCACCCGGGACAGGGGTATCTACGAGCAGTACTTC
few	TRBD1	TRBJ1-2	TRBV6-1	CASSVRQGARNYGYTF	TGTGCCAGCAGCGTAAGACAGGGGGCGCGGAACTATGGCTACACCTTC
NA	NA	TRBJ1-6	TRBV12-3/TRBV12-4	CASSLAGSGNSPLHF	TGTGCCAGCAGTTTAGCCGGGTCGGGTAATTCACCCCTCCACTTT
NA	NA	TRBJ1-1	TRBV5-1	CASSTGQRPLTFF	TGCGCCAGCAGCACCGGACAGCGACCTTTAACTTTCTTT
few	TRBD1	TRBJ2-7	TRBV12-3/TRBV12-4	CASSVRGQGSGEQYF	TGTGCCAGCAGCGTTAGGGGACAGGGGTCGGGCGAGCAGTACTTC
NA	NA	TRBJ2-1	TRBV3-1	CASSQVPGEQFF	TGTGCCAGCAGCCAAGTCCCGGGTGAGCAGTTCTTC
many	TRBD1	TRBJ2-7	TRBV6-2/TRBV6-3	CASSIPGTGDYEQYF	TGTGCCAGCAGTATCCCCGGGACAGGGGACTACGAGCAGTACTTC
NA	NA	TRBJ2-3	TRBV24-1	CATSVHSTDTQYF	TGTGCCACCAGTGTTCACTCCACAGATACGCAGTATTTT
many	NA	TRBJ1-6	TRBV5-1	CASSGSYNSPLHF	TGTGCCAGCAGTGGCTCCTATAATTCACCCCTCCACTTT
NA	NA	TRBJ2-7	TRBV15	CATSRDSLYEQYF	TGTGCCACCAGCAGGGACAGCCTCTACGAGCAGTACTTC